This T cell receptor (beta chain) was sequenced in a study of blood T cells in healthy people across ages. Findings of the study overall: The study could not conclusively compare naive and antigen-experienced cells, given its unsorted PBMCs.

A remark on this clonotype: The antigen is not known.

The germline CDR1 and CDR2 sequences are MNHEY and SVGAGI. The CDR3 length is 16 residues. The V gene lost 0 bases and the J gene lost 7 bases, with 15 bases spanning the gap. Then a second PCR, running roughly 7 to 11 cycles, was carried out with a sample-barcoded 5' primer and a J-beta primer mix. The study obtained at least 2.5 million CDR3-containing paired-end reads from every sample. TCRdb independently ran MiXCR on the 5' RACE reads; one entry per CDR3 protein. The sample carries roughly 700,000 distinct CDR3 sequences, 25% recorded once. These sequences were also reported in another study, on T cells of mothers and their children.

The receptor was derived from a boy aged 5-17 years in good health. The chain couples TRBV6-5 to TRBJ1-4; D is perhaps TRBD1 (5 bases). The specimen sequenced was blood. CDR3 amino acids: CASSYSFQGLGEKLFF. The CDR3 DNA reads TGTGCCAGCAGTTACTCATTTCAGGGACTCGGTGAAAAACTGTTTTTT.